The 8 T cell receptor beta chains reported below all come from one sample, sequenced in a study of cytomegalovirus exposure and HLA in healthy donors. Primers: 60 Vbeta forward and 13 Jbeta reverse. TCRdb's copy holds only in-frame clones and misses some; the assay was immunoSEQ multiplex PCR. The table includes around 150,000 clones, 82% detected once. Sequenced sample: PBMCs. All receptors come from a woman between 45 and 60 years old in good health and CMV-seropositive.

The gene calls are TRBV6-1 and TRBJ1-1; 8 positions agree with TRBD1. The CDR3 length is 14 residues. V trimming: 6 bases; J trimming: 5 bases; junction bases outside the gene matches: 8. Germline V lookup: CDR1 MNHNS, CDR2 SASEGT. The CDR3 nucleotides are TGTGCCAGCAGCCTAAGACAGGGGCGAACTGAAGCTTTCTTT. Encoded protein: CASSLRQGRTEAFF.

The V call is TRBV10-3, the J call TRBJ2-2; D gene unclear. The CDR3 has 13 residues. The V and J ends lost 5 bases and 7 bases respectively, with 11 bases between them. Germline lookup yields CDR1 ENHRY and CDR2 SYGVKD. The CDR3 DNA reads as TGTGCCATCAGTAACTCCCGAGACGGGGAGCTGTTTTTT. It translates to CAISNSRDGELFF.

The chain has TRBV6-4 and TRBJ2-6, with 8 bases that match TRBD2. The CDR3 has 16 amino acids. The V segment lost 3 bases and the J segment 1 base; nucleotides outside the gene matches: 2. From germline, CDR1 is MRHNA and CDR2 SNTAGT. The CDR3 region has the DNA TGTGCCAGCAGTGAGGGGACTAGTTCTGGGGCCAACGTCCTGACTTTC. Amino acid sequence: CASSEGTSSGANVLTF.

The chain couples TRBV7-2 to TRBJ1-2, with D possibly TRBD1 on 5 matching bases. The germline V and J ends were trimmed by 5 bases and 8 bases, with 15 bases remaining between them. CDR1 is SGHTA and CDR2 is FQGNSA in the germline V gene. The CDR3 consists of 13 residues. CDR3 DNA: TGTGCCAGCAGCCCCCGCGGGGGATGGGGCTACACCTTC. Protein product: CASSPRGGWGYTF.

The V gene is TRBV5-4, the J gene TRBJ2-7; 9 nucleotides align to TRBD1. Unmatched junction bases numbered 5, after V lost 4 bases and J lost 0 bases. The CDR3 contains 15 residues. In germline, CDR1 is SGHNT, CDR2 YYREEE (reference sequence). CDR3 DNA sequence: TGTGCCAGCAGCACAGGGGGCGAAAGCTCCTACGAGCAGTACTTC. Its translation is CASSTGGESSYEQYF.

This clone was seen only a few times. The chain has TRBV10-3 and TRBJ1-1; D is uncertain. V lost 7 bases to trimming and J lost 10 bases, with 16 bases between them. Germline V gene sequence: CDR1 ENHRY, CDR2 SYGVKD. The CDR3 loop spans 12 amino acids. CDR3: CAIKAAEEGAFF. The CDR3 nucleotides are TGTGCCATCAAGGCGGCGGAGGAGGGAGCTTTCTTT.

J is TRBJ1-5 and V is TRBV7-2; perhaps TRBD1 as D (6 bases). The CDR3 is 15 amino acids. V was pared by 5 bases and J by 3 bases, with 14 bases between. The germline V gene has CDR1 SGHTA and CDR2 FQGNSA. This CDR3 reads CASSLLGDINQPQHF. The DNA of the CDR3 is TGTGCCAGCAGCCTTTTAGGGGACATCAATCAGCCCCAGCATTTT.

For this clone: Germline and junction disagree at one end, which may indicate a read error. This sequence joins TRBV6-4 and TRBJ2-2; TRBD2 matches at 8 bases. Germline V CDR1 and CDR2: MRHNA, SNTAGT. This CDR3 is built from 16 residues. The DNA of the CDR3 is TGTGCCAGCAGTGACTCGAAGCGGGGGTCCACCGGGGAGCCGTTTTTT. It specifies CASSDSKRGSTGEPFF.